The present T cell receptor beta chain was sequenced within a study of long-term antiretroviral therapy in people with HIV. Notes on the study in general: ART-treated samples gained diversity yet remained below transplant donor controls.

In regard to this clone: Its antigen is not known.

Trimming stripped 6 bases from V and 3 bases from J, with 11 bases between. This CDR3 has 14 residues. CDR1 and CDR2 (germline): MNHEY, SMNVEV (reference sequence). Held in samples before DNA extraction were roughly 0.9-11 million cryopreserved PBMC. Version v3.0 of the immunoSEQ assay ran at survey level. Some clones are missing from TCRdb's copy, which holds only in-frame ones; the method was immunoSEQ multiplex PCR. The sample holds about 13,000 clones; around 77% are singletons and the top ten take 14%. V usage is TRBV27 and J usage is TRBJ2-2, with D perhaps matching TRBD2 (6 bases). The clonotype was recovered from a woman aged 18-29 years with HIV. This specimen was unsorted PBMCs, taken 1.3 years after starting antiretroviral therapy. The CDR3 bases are TGTGCCAGCAGGGCGGGGAAATACACCGGGGAGCTGTTTTTT. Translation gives CASRAGKYTGELFF.